This TCR beta chain was obtained from a study of vaccination and CD4 T cells after COVID-19. Study at large: Overlapping SARS-CoV-2, HCoV-NL63, HCoV-OC43 and HCoV-229E spike peptides stimulated the cells.

Time point described: late sampling 161 to 241 days after vaccination in three convalescent patients. Stated treatment: approximately nine-day PBMC culture with coronavirus spike peptide pools or control peptides (ViraFEST assay). Culture proceeded for roughly 10 days, and CD4+ T cells were then isolated by negative selection. Details on this clonotype: Its antigen is not known.

Cultured CD4+ T-cell DNA underwent Oncomine TCR Beta short-read sequencing. TCRdb called the PCR reads again in MiXCR, with one record for every CDR3 protein. The table includes around 25,000 distinct CDR3 sequences, roughly 33% detected once. This CDR3 spans 14 amino acids. The V end was cut by 6 bases, the J end by 5 bases, with 16 bases between. Per the germline V gene, CDR1 is WSHSY and CDR2 is SAAADI. This sequence originates from a human donor who had recovered from COVID-19. The genes are TRBV10-2 and TRBJ2-5, with D hard to call. The sequencing here drew on CD4+ T cells from blood, cultured in vitro, taken about 7 months after SARS-CoV-2 vaccination. This CDR3 is CASSASASRETQYF. The CDR3 DNA sequence: TGCGCCAGCAGCGCCTCGGCCTCCCGTGAGACCCAGTACTTC.